This section outlines one T cell receptor (beta chain) sequence together with its context. Antigen specificity is unknown. The sample comes from a study of T cell responses to AZD1222 COVID-19 vaccine. Study-wide context: The study pooled second doses at about 4 or about 12 weeks. Overall study results and limits: It should be noted that donors were predominantly white British and more often female, and clonal diversity was possibly underestimated.

The V and J ends lost 8 bases and 6 bases respectively, with 19 bases between them. Germline V gives CDR1 MGHRA, CDR2 YSYEKL. The CDR3 is 14 amino acids. Method: immunoSEQ multiplex PCR; TCRdb's copy keeps in-frame clones and lacks some. The table shows 110,000 to 150,000 clones, with about 93% occurring only once. The sequence came from an adult in good health. V usage is TRBV4-1 and J usage is TRBJ1-1, with a weak D call TRBD1 (5 bases). Sequencing used peripheral blood, obtained on day 0 of AZD1222 vaccination. In DNA, the CDR3 is TGCGCCAGCGGGGGAATCCTCCGGGCCTCTGAAGCTTTCTTT. This codes for CASGGILRASEAFF.